What follows is one TCR beta chain and its context. This same CDR3 is encoded by further DNA sequences in the sample. Sequenced by immunoSEQ multiplex PCR; TCRdb stores in-frame clones only, minus some. Of millions of clones in the sample, approximately 95% are singletons; the top ten hold 0.1% to 0.15%. Germline loops: CDR1 KGHSH, CDR2 LQKENI. Trimming removed 3 bases from V and 5 bases from J, with 7 bases in between. The CDR3 spans 12 residues. This entry comes from a study of shared clonotypes between healthy human individuals. The V call is TRBV18, the J call TRBJ2-5, with D unclear. The source of this sequence is a man aged 18 to 35 in good health. Sequences were obtained from naive CD4+ T cells sorted from blood. Subset indicated: CD45RA+ positively selected. The CDR3 region has the DNA TGTGCCAGCTCACCGGGGTCGGAGACCCAGTACTTC. As protein: CASSPGSETQYF.